These 2 T cell receptor beta chains were sequenced from one sample in a study of blood T cells in healthy people across ages. Next came a second PCR, run for 7 to 11 cycles, which used a sample-barcoded 5' primer along with a J-beta primer mix. MiXCR was run by TCRdb on the 5' RACE reads, yielding one entry per CDR3 protein. The data contain some 700,000 distinct CDR3 sequences, approximately 21% of them seen just once; the ten biggest clones take up about 22%. Sequencing was performed on blood. The receptors were gathered from a man in his 70s in good health.

This clonotype has only a few counts. The rearrangement joins TRBV29-1 to TRBJ1-3; D is perhaps TRBD1 (6 bases). The CDR3 contains 15 residues. Germline CDR1 reads SQVTM; CDR2 reads ANQGSEA. V was cut by 4 bases and J by 4 bases, with 17 bases left in between. CDR3: CSVVTLGGAGNTIYF. CDR3 in DNA: TGCAGCGTTGTTACCTTAGGGGGAGCCGGAAACACCATATATTTT.

The genes are TRBV7-9 and TRBJ1-6, with unresolved D. Germline V gives CDR1 SEHNR, CDR2 FQNEAQ (reference sequence). V lost 5 bases to trimming and J lost 4 bases, with 15 bases between them. The CDR3 sequence is 16 residues long. CDR3 amino acids: CASSPEAASYNSPLHF. CDR3 DNA: TGTGCCAGCAGCCCCGAGGCAGCATCGTATAATTCACCCCTCCACTTT. The full variable domain, in which reference TRBV7-9 and TRBJ1-6 provide the parts outside the CDR3, is DTGVSQNPRHKITKRGQNVTFRCDPISEHNRLYWYRQTLGQGPEFLTYFQNEAQLEKSRLLSDRFSAERPKGSFSTLEIQRTEQGDSAMYLCASSPEAASYNSPLHFGNGTRLTVT.